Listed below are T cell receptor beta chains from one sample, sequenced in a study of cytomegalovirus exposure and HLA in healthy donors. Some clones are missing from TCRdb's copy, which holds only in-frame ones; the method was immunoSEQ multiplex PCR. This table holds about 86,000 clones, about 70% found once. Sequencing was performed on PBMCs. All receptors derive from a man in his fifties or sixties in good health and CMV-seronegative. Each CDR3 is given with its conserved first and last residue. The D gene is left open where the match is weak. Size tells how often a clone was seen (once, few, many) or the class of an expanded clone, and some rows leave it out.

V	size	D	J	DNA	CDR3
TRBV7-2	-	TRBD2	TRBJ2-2	TGTGCCAGCAGCTTAAAACTAGCGGGCACCGGGGAGCTGTTTTTT	CASSLKLAGTGELFF
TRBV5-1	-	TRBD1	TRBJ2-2	TGCGCCAGCAACCGACAGGGTAACACCGGGGAGCTGTTTTTT	CASNRQGNTGELFF
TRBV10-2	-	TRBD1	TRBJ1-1	TGCGCCAGCAGTGAGGGGACAGTATCTACTGAAGCTTTCTTT	CASSEGTVSTEAFF
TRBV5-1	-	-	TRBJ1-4	TGCGCCAGCAGCCTGGGACAAGTTAATGAAAAACTGTTTTTT	CASSLGQVNEKLFF
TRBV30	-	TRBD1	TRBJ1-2	TGTGCCTGGAGTGTCCGGGGAGGAAACAGGGGAGATGGCTACACCTTC	CAWSVRGGNRGDGYTF
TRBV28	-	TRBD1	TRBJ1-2	TGTGCCAGCACCCAAAGTCGTACAGGGGGCGGCTACACCTTC	CASTQSRTGGGYTF
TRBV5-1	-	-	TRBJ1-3	TGCGCCAGCAGCTTGTCCGGGTCTGGAAACACCATATATTTT	CASSLSGSGNTIYF
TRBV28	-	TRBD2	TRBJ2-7	TGTGCCAGCAGTGCCTGGACTAGCGGGGGATACGAGCAGTACTTC	CASSAWTSGGYEQYF
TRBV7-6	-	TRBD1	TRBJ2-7	TGTGCCAGCAGCCCCGGGACAGGCGGGGACGAGCAGTACTTC	CASSPGTGGDEQYF
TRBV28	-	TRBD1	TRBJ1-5	TGTGCCAGCAGGTCAGGGGGCCCTCAGCCCCAGCATTTT	CASRSGGPQPQHF
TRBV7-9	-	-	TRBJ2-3	TGTGCCAGCAGCTTATGGGCCCTCACAGATACGCAGTATTTT	CASSLWALTDTQYF
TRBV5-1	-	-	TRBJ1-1	TGCGCCAGCACCCAGGGGATTCGTCTAACTGAAGCTTTCTTT	CASTQGIRLTEAFF
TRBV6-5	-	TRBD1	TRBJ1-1	TGTGCCAGCAGCCCCCAGGGGGCTGAAGCTTTCTTT	CASSPQGAEAFF
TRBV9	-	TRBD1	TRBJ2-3	TGTGCCAGCAGCCTTACGGACAGGGCCACAGATACGCAGTATTTT	CASSLTDRATDTQYF
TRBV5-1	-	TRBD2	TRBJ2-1	TGCGCCAGCAGCCCCGGACTAGCGGGGTTCTACAATGAGCAGTTCTTC	CASSPGLAGFYNEQFF
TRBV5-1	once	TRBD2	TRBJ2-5	TGCGCCAGCAGCTTGGGACTAGCGGGAGGGCGGGAGACCCAGTACTTC	CASSLGLAGGRETQYF
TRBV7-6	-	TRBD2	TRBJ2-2	TGTGCCAGCAGCCAGACACTAGCGGGAGACACCGGGGAGCTGTTTTTT	CASSQTLAGDTGELFF
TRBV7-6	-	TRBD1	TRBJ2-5	TGTGCCAGCAGCTTAAAACCGACAGGGACAGGGGAGACCCAGTACTTC	CASSLKPTGTGETQYF
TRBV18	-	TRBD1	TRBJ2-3	TGTGCCAGCTCACCACCATCGGGACAGGACACAGATACGCAGTATTTT	CASSPPSGQDTDTQYF
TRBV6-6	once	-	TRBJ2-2	TGTGCCAGCAGTTACCCGCGGGCCGGGGAGCTGTTTTTT	CASSYPRAGELFF
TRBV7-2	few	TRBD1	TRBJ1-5	TGTGCCAGCAGCTTACAGGGGGATAATCAGCCCCAGCATTTT	CASSLQGDNQPQHF
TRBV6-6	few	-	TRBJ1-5	TGTGCCAGCAGTTATGGTAGACAGGGCAATCAGCCCCAGCATTTT	CASSYGRQGNQPQHF
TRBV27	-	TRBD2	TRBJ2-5	TGTGCCAGCAGTTTATCGGTAGCGGGAGTTTCATTGACCCAGTACTTC	CASSLSVAGVSLTQYF
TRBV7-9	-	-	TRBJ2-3	TGTGCCAGCAGCTTAGCTGGGGCGGGGTGGGGCACAGATACGCAGTATTTT	CASSLAGAGWGTDTQYF
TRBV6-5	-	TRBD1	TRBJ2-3	TGTGCCAGCAGTTCACAGGGGGAGTTAAGCACAGATACGCAGTATTTT	CASSSQGELSTDTQYF
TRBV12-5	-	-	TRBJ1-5	TGTGCTAGTGGTCAAAACAATCAGCCCCAGCATTTT	CASGQNNQPQHF
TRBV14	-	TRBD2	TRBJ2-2	TGTGCCAGCAGCCAAGGCGGGGCTAGCGGGGCCCCCCGGGAGCTGTTTTTT	CASSQGGASGAPRELFF
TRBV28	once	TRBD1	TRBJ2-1	TGTGCCAGCAGTTTAACCTCCGGGACAGGGGTCTACAATGAGCAGTTCTTC	CASSLTSGTGVYNEQFF
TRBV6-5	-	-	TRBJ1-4	TGTGCCAGCACTCCGACAGGAGCAACTAATGAAAAACTGTTTTTT	CASTPTGATNEKLFF
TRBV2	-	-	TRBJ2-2	TGTGCCAGCAGCGCCGGGACATTGAACACCGGGGAGCTGTTTTTT	CASSAGTLNTGELFF
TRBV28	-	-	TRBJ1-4	TGTGCCAGCAGTTTACCCAGGGGCAGGGGTGAAAAACTGTTTTTT	CASSLPRGRGEKLFF
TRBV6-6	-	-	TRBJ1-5	TGTGCCAGCAGTTACTCGTTCGGGGGTCTCAATCAGCCCCAGCATTTT	CASSYSFGGLNQPQHF
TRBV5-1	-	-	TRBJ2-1	TGCGCCAGTGGGACTCACCAGTACTCTGAGCAGTTCTTC	CASGTHQYSEQFF
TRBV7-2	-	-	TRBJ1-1	TGTGCCAGCAGCCCATCTTCGGTGAACACTGAAGCTTTCTTT	CASSPSSVNTEAFF
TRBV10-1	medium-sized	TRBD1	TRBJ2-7	TGCGCCAGCAGTGTAGGACAGGGGGCGAGGGAGCAGTACTTC	CASSVGQGAREQYF
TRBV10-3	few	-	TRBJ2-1	TGTGCCATCAGTGACCGGCAGGGGTACAATGAGCAGTTCTTC	CAISDRQGYNEQFF
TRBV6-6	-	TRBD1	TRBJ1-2	TGTGCCAGCAGTCAGGGACAGGGGGCGGTTGGCTACACCTTC	CASSQGQGAVGYTF
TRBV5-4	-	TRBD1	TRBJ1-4	TGTGCCAGCAGTCGGGCCCGGGACAGGGGTGGATACGAAAAACTGTTTTTT	CASSRARDRGGYEKLFF
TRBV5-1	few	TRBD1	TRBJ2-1	TGCGCCAGCAGCCGAATCTCAGGGGGCGCCGGCAATGAGCAGTTCTTC	CASSRISGGAGNEQFF
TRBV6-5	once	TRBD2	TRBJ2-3	TGTGCCAGCAGACAACTAGCGGGGGCAGATACGCAGTATTTT	CASRQLAGADTQYF
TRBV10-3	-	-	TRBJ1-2	TGTGCCATCAGTGAGAGGGGGACGGCTAACTATGGCTACACCTTC	CAISERGTANYGYTF
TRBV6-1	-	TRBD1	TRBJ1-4	TGTGCCAGCAGTGAACTAAACGGACAGGGAAATGAAAAACTGTTTTTT	CASSELNGQGNEKLFF
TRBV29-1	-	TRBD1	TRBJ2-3	TGCAGCGTTACCGGACAGGGGGCCACAGATACGCAGTATTTT	CSVTGQGATDTQYF
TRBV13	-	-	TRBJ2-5	TGTGCCAGCAGCTTAATTAGAAAAGAGACCCAGTACTTC	CASSLIRKETQYF
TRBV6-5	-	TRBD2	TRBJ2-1	TGTGCCAGCAGTCTAACTAGCGGGAGCTACAATGAGCAGTTCTTC	CASSLTSGSYNEQFF
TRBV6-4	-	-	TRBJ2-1	TGTGCCAGCAGTGACTCGTCCAGCTCCTACAATGAGCAGTTCTTC	CASSDSSSSYNEQFF
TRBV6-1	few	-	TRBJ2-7	TGTGCCAGCAGTGAGATAGTTCAGGGCGAGCAGTACTTC	CASSEIVQGEQYF
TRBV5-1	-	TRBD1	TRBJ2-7	TGCGCCAGCAGCAACGGACAGGGCTACGAGCAGTACTTC	CASSNGQGYEQYF
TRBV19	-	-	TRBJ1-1	TGTGCCAGTAGTGCGGGACTCCCTTTTGAAGCTTTCTTT	CASSAGLPFEAFF
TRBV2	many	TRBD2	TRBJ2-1	TGTGCCAGCAGTGGACTAGCGGGATGGCAGTTCTTC	CASSGLAGWQFF
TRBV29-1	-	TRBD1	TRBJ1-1	TGCAGCGTTGACAGGGGGCTAGTAAACACTGAAGCTTTCTTT	CSVDRGLVNTEAFF
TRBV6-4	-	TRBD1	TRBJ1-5	TGTGCCAGCAGTGACTCGGGGGGGACAGGGCTGGGCAATCAGCCCCAGCATTTT	CASSDSGGTGLGNQPQHF
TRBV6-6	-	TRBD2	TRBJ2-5	TGTGCCAGCAGTTACCCGGGTGGGGGGGAAGAGACCCAGTACTTC	CASSYPGGGEETQYF
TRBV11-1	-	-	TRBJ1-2	TGTGCCAGCAGCAGCCGCCGCGAAGCTAACTATGGCTACACCTTC	CASSSRREANYGYTF
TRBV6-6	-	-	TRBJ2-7	TGTGCCAGCAGTTGGGGTACGGGGACTTACGAGCAGTACTTC	CASSWGTGTYEQYF
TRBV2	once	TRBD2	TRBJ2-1	TGTGCCAGCAGATACCGGACTAGCGGGGAATACAATGAGCAGTTCTTC	CASRYRTSGEYNEQFF
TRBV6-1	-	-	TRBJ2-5	TGTGCCAGCAACGATGGGGGGCAAGAGACCCAGTACTTC	CASNDGGQETQYF
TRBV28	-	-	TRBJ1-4	TGTGCCAGCAGTTTGGGCCAGGGGAGTGAAAAACTGTTTTTT	CASSLGQGSEKLFF